The 32 T cell receptor beta chains reported below all come from one sample, sequenced in a study of cytomegalovirus exposure and HLA in healthy donors. Primers included in the PCR were 60 Vbeta and 13 Jbeta primers. TCRdb's copy holds only in-frame clones and misses some; the assay was immunoSEQ multiplex PCR. This table holds more than 140,000 clones, about 80% found once. What was sequenced was PBMCs. All receptors come from a woman in her thirties or forties in good health and CMV-seronegative.

The rearrangement joins TRBV15 to TRBJ2-5; possible D gene TRBD2, 6 bases. The CDR3 loop spans 16 amino acids. CDR1 and CDR2 from the germline V gene are LNHNV and YYDKDF (reference sequence). V lost 3 bases and J 2 bases, leaving 16 bases between the germline ends. The CDR3, as DNA: TGTGCCACCAGCAGTGATCCGTGGGAGGAACAAGAGACCCAGTACTTC. Protein sequence: CATSSDPWEEQETQYF.

In the case of this clone: The junction shows a germline mismatch at one end, possibly a read error. Other nucleotide sequences from this sample produce the same CDR3. The chain combines TRBV10-3 with TRBJ2-3; 11 positions agree with TRBD2. The germline CDR1 and CDR2 sequences are ENHRY and SYGVKD. The CDR3 sequence is 17 residues long. CDR3 DNA: TGTGCCATCAGCGTAGCGGGAGGGGCAGGCAGCACAGACACGCAGTATTTT. Translated, it gives CAISVAGGAGSTDTQYF.

V gene TRBV4-3 combines with J gene TRBJ1-1; TRBD1 matches 9 bases. CDR1 LGHNA and CDR2 YSLEER come from the germline V gene. The CDR3 runs 15 residues. Trimming at V came to 0 bases and at J to 8 bases, leaving 7 bases not matched to a gene. CDR3 DNA: TGCGCCAGCAGCCAAGAGCTACAGGGGGCAGGGGAAGCTTTCTTT. Amino acids: CASSQELQGAGEAFF.

A note on this clone: Without the conserved terminal phenylalanine or tryptophan, this CDR3 likely stems from a read error. The DNA is left out, because the CDR3 cannot be placed on it with certainty; the CDR3 is given as TCRdb lists it. The V and J genes are TRBV6-4 and TRBJ1-2. Inclusive of both ends, the CDR3 amounts to 9 amino acids. Germline V gene sequence: CDR1 MRHNA, CDR2 SNTAGT. The chain's CDR3 is CASRATEPM.

The chain has TRBV2 and TRBJ1-2, with TRBD1 matching 11 bases. This CDR3 has 14 amino acids. Trimming took 7 bases from V and 4 from J; bases not matched to a gene: 5. Germline-derived CDR1 and CDR2 are SNHLY and FYNNEI. As DNA, the CDR3 is TGTGCCAGCACCGGACAGGGGGCGGTCTATGGCTACACCTTC. Protein product: CASTGQGAVYGYTF.

The chain has TRBV7-2 and TRBJ1-4, with 7 bases aligning to TRBD1. Trimming took 0 bases from V and 2 from J; bases not matched to a gene: 3. The CDR3 consists of 16 residues. Germline values: CDR1 SGHTA, CDR2 FQGNSA. CDR3 coding DNA: TGTGCCAGCAGCTTAGCGACAGGGTTCACTAATGAAAAACTGTTTTTT. This gives the protein CASSLATGFTNEKLFF.

This chain joins TRBV28 and TRBJ1-5, with D hard to call. This CDR3 is built from 15 residues. V lost 5 bases to trimming and J lost 4 bases, with 15 bases between them. Germline CDR1 MDHEN, CDR2 SYDVKM. In DNA, the CDR3 is TGTGCCAGCAGTGCCGCGGCCCGACGGAATCAGCCCCAGCATTTT. Translating it yields CASSAAARRNQPQHF.

The chain employs TRBV2 and TRBJ1-3; TRBD1 aligns across 7 bases. V was clipped by 6 bases and J by 6 bases; unmatched bases: 14. Germline lookup yields CDR1 SNHLY and CDR2 FYNNEI. CDR3 length equals 16 residues. CDR3 in amino acids: CASRSTGEVAANTIYF. The CDR3 DNA sequence: TGTGCCAGCAGGTCAACAGGGGAGGTCGCCGCAAACACCATATATTTT.

The DNA for the CDR3 is TGCGCCAGCAGTCTTGGGGGAGGGCCTGTTCAAGAGACCCAGTACTTC. Translating it yields CASSLGGGPVQETQYF. The V gene is TRBV23-1, the J gene TRBJ2-5, with 7 nucleotides matching TRBD2. TRBV23-1 is sorted into the ORF group, with uncertain function. The CDR3 has 16 amino acids. The V segment lost 4 bases and the J segment 2 bases; nucleotides outside the gene matches: 10.

This chain links TRBV18 with TRBJ1-1, with D possibly matching TRBD1 (5 bases). This CDR3 is 15 amino acids long. Germline loops: CDR1 KGHSH, CDR2 LQKENI. The germline V and J ends were trimmed by 0 bases and 3 bases, with 11 bases remaining between them. Here the CDR3 reads CASSPPIGDDTEAFF. The CDR3 DNA sequence: TGTGCCAGCTCACCACCGATAGGGGATGACACTGAAGCTTTCTTT.

Notes on this clone: One end of the junction is discordant with germline, which a read error may explain. V usage is TRBV7-9 and J usage is TRBJ1-1; 7 bases line up with TRBD1. The CDR3 covers 16 residues. Germline loops: CDR1 SEHNR, CDR2 FQNEAQ (reference sequence). The CDR3 region is CSSSLGYRGLNTEAFF. The CDR3, as DNA: TGTTCCAGCAGCTTAGGGTACAGGGGTTTAAACACTGAAGCTTTCTTT.

As concerns this clone: One end of the junction does not line up with germline, which may come from a read error. The rearrangement links TRBV4-2 to TRBJ2-7; TRBD2 aligns across 9 bases. The CDR3 totals 15 residues. Germline V gene lookup returns CDR1 LGHNA and CDR2 YNFKEQ. Written as DNA, the CDR3 is TGTGCCAGCAGCCAAGATGGGACTAGCTCGGTCGAGCAGCACTTC. Its translation is CASSQDGTSSVEQHF.

This clone was seen a few times. The chain combines TRBV5-1 with TRBJ2-2; D remains ambiguous. Deletions cut 2 bases from V and 6 bases from J, with 8 bases between. Germline-derived CDR1 and CDR2 are SGHRS and YFSETQ. The CDR3 totals 13 residues. The CDR3, as DNA: TGCGCCAGCAGCTTAATGGGCGCCGGGGAGCTGTTTTTT. Translated, it gives CASSLMGAGELFF.

V usage is TRBV7-3 and J usage is TRBJ2-1, with D uncertain. V was cut by 5 bases and J by 8 bases, with 13 bases left in between. The CDR3 covers 13 residues. Germline V CDR1 and CDR2: SGHTA, FQGTGA. CDR3 loop: CASSLSYGDEQFF. Written as DNA, the CDR3 is TGTGCCAGCAGCCTCTCATATGGAGATGAGCAGTTCTTC.

This clone appeared once. Other DNA variants within this sample encode the same CDR3. The chain uses TRBV5-6 and TRBJ1-1; possible D gene TRBD1, 5 bases. This CDR3 has 12 amino acids. V lost 4 bases and J lost 6, with 10 bases in between. CDR1 and CDR2 (germline): SGHDT, YYEEEE. In DNA form, the CDR3 reads TGTGCCAGCAGCCCATGGGGCGCTGAAGCTTTCTTT. This translates into CASSPWGAEAFF.

The gene calls are TRBV15 and TRBJ1-5; D possibly corresponds to TRBD1 (6 bases). V lost 0 bases and J lost 5, with 11 bases in between. The CDR3 has 15 residues. The germline V gene encodes CDR1 LNHNV and CDR2 YYDKDF (reference sequence). The DNA for the CDR3 is TGTGCCACCAGCAGAGATCCGGGGGGCCATCAGCCCCAGCATTTT. This codes for CATSRDPGGHQPQHF.

Regarding this clone: Compared with germline, one end of the junction differs, possibly owing to a read error. The gene calls are TRBV28 and TRBJ2-7; perhaps TRBD1 as D (6 bases). Per germline, CDR1 MDHEN and CDR2 SYDVKM. This CDR3 region has 13 residues. In DNA form, the CDR3 reads TGTGCCAGCAGGTTATCGGGCGGACCCTCACAGGGTTTC. As protein: CASRLSGGPSQGF.

The chain carries TRBV4-1 and TRBJ1-4; D might be TRBD1 (5 bases). Germline V gene sequence: CDR1 MGHRA, CDR2 YSYEKL. Trimming cost V 1 base and J 9 bases, with 18 bases left between them. The CDR3 totals 16 residues. The CDR3 here is CASSQALSAGWKKLFF. The DNA for the CDR3 is TGCGCCAGCAGCCAAGCCCTCTCGGCAGGGTGGAAAAAACTGTTTTTT.

This clone was seen a handful of times. This rearrangement joins TRBV7-9 to TRBJ2-1, with 7 bases identical to TRBD2. Trimming took 1 base from V and 7 from J; bases not matched to a gene: 7. This CDR3 spans 15 amino acids. Per the germline V gene, CDR1 is SEHNR and CDR2 is FQNEAQ (reference sequence). The CDR3 here is CASSLGGLVPNEQFF. CDR3 in DNA: TGTGCCAGCAGCTTAGGCGGACTAGTCCCAAATGAGCAGTTCTTC.

The genes are TRBV9 and TRBJ2-1; the D is unclear. The germline V gene has CDR1 SGDLS and CDR2 YYNGEE. Trimming took off 3 bases at V and 8 bases at J, with 18 bases between the two ends. The CDR3 has 15 amino acids. CDR3 in DNA: TGTGCCAGCAGCGCGATAGCCGGATTAGCCCATGAGCAGTTCTTC. This translates into CASSAIAGLAHEQFF.

CDR3 loop: CASSRGLAGYNEQFF. DNA of the CDR3: TGCGCCAGCAGCCGGGGGCTAGCGGGTTACAATGAGCAGTTCTTC. The chain recombines TRBV4-3 with TRBJ2-1; the match to TRBD2 covers 8 bases. CDR1 and CDR2 (germline): LGHNA, YSLEER. Trimming removed 4 bases from V and 4 bases from J; junction bases left unmatched: 6. The CDR3 length is 15 residues.

The chain joins TRBV5-1 to TRBJ2-7; 7 nucleotides agree with TRBD2. With 0 bases clipped from V and 7 bases from J, the junction kept 16 bases outside the gene matches. The CDR3 loop spans 17 amino acids. Per the germline V gene, CDR1 is SGHRS and CDR2 is YFSETQ. In nucleotides, the CDR3 is TGCGCCAGCAGCTTGGGACACGGGACGGTGGGAGGGGAGGAGCAGTACTTC. Its protein is CASSLGHGTVGGEEQYF.

CDR3 coding DNA: TGTGCCAGCAGCTTAGGCGGGAGGGCTAGGGAGACCCAGTACTTC. It specifies CASSLGGRARETQYF. The V call is TRBV11-3, the J call TRBJ2-5, with 9 bases aligning to TRBD2. Germline assignment: CDR1 SGHNT and CDR2 YENEEA. V was clipped by 1 base and J by 5 bases; unmatched bases: 5. There are 15 residues in the CDR3. Full variable domain (rest looked up from reference TRBV11-3 and TRBJ2-5): EAGVVQSPRYKIIEKKQPVAFWCNPISGHNTLYWYLQNLGQGPELLIRYENEEAVDDSQLPKDRFSAERLKGVDSTLKIQPAELGDSAVYLCASSLGGRARETQYFGPGTRLLVL.

The chain joins TRBV5-6 to TRBJ2-3; 10 bases agree with TRBD2. The germline V gene has CDR1 SGHDT and CDR2 YYEEEE. V dropped 4 bases and J dropped 6; count of bases not matched to a gene: 11. This CDR3 has 16 residues. The CDR3 is CASSNAGLALLDTQYF. CDR3 nucleotides: TGTGCCAGCAGCAACGCGGGACTAGCGTTACTGGATACGCAGTATTTT.

CDR3 nucleotide sequence: TGTGCCAGCAGTACAGATTCTGGAAACACCATATATTTT. Translation gives CASSTDSGNTIYF. The chain joins TRBV6-5 to TRBJ1-3; D is unresolved. V was trimmed by 5 bases and J by 1 base, leaving 6 bases between them. Looked up from germline, CDR1 is MNHEY and CDR2 is SVGAGI. The CDR3 consists of 13 residues.

This rearrangement joins TRBV6-1 to TRBJ2-7, with unresolved D. Deletions cut 4 bases from V and 0 bases from J, with 10 bases between. CDR3 length: 14 amino acids. Germline V CDR1 and CDR2: MNHNS, SASEGT. CDR3 nucleotides: TGTGCCAGCAGTGGACTGCATCGCTCCTACGAGCAGTACTTC. It specifies CASSGLHRSYEQYF.

This chain connects TRBV6-5 to TRBJ2-3; D is possibly TRBD1 (5 bases). In germline, CDR1 is MNHEY, CDR2 SVGAGI. V was shortened by 5 bases and J by 6 bases, with 6 bases between the two germline ends. The CDR3 has 11 residues. This CDR3 is CASSQGDTQYF. The CDR3, as DNA: TGTGCCAGCAGTCAGGGTGATACGCAGTATTTT.

This rearrangement joins TRBV6-5 to TRBJ2-1; D may be TRBD2 (6 bases). The germline gives CDR1 MNHEY, CDR2 SVGAGI. Trimming took 6 bases from V and 6 from J, leaving 18 bases between them. The CDR3 runs to 15 residues. The CDR3 DNA is TGTGCCAGCAGCCCCGGGCTGGGGGGATTCAATGAGCAGTTCTTC. Translating it yields CASSPGLGGFNEQFF.

The rearrangement joins TRBV11-1 to TRBJ1-5, with D maybe TRBD1 (5 bases). The V end was cut by 5 bases, the J end by 2 bases, with 7 bases between. The germline V gene has CDR1 SGHAT and CDR2 FQDESV (reference sequence). The CDR3 sequence is 13 residues long. The CDR3 bases are TGTGCCAGCAGCCGGGGGGGCAATCAGCCCCAGCATTTT. Protein: CASSRGGNQPQHF.

The chain couples TRBV28 to TRBJ2-7, with 7 bases that match TRBD1. Trimming at V came to 6 bases and at J to 4 bases, leaving 3 bases not matched to a gene. The length of the CDR3 is 12 residues. The germline CDR1 and CDR2 sequences are MDHEN and SYDVKM. The chain's CDR3 is CASSWTGYEQYF. CDR3 DNA: TGTGCCAGCAGCTGGACAGGTTACGAGCAGTACTTC.

This clone was counted a few times. The genes are TRBV6-5 and TRBJ1-1; D remains unclear. The length of the CDR3 is 13 residues. The germline gives CDR1 MNHEY, CDR2 SVGAGI. V gave up 5 bases and J gave up 4 bases, with 11 bases separating them. CDR3: CASSPEGGTEAFF. The CDR3 bases are TGTGCCAGCAGTCCGGAGGGTGGCACTGAAGCTTTCTTT.

V usage is TRBV13 and J usage is TRBJ2-6; no clear D. Germline values: CDR1 PRHDT, CDR2 FYEKMQ (reference sequence). Trimming stripped 5 bases from V and 1 base from J, with 15 bases between. The CDR3 is 17 amino acids. Written as DNA, the CDR3 is TGTGCCAGCAGCCCACCCACGAGCTTATCTGGGGCCAACGTCCTGACTTTC. It encodes CASSPPTSLSGANVLTF.